Given below is one TCR beta chain in context. As yet, its antigen is unknown. Together with a sample-barcoded 5' primer, a J-beta primer mix was included in a second PCR lasting about 6 to 12 cycles. TCRdb redid the calling of the 5' RACE reads with MiXCR, one entry per CDR3 protein. The table lists about 570,000 distinct CDR3 sequences, around 27% of them singletons. Looked up from germline, CDR1 is SGHTA and CDR2 is FQGNSA. The CDR3 extends over 13 amino acids. The V end was cut by 8 bases, the J end by 5 bases, with 15 bases between. These data originate in a study of blood T cells in healthy people across ages. Study summary: Template switching picked up about one barcoded beta molecule for each two T cells. General observations from the study: Per million T cells, TCR beta diversity dropped roughly linearly as age increased.

These records were also assigned to another study, of T cells of mothers and their children. That paper states: Healthy Caucasian mothers, a few in number, and their six children were the donors.

Sequencing was done on a sample of blood. The rearrangement joins TRBV7-2 to TRBJ2-5; perhaps D is TRBD1 or TRBD2 (5 bases each). The sequence derives from a boy under 10 years old in good health. In nucleotides, the CDR3 is TGTGCCAGCCTCCGGGACCCCAGGGAGACCCAGTACTTC. This codes for CASLRDPRETQYF.